This is a list of T cell receptor beta chains from one sample in a study of cytomegalovirus exposure and HLA in healthy donors. Sequencing was performed with immunoSEQ multiplex PCR; in TCRdb, only in-frame clones are kept and a portion is missing. Here the sample spans some 150,000 clones, around 80% being singletons. Sequenced input: PBMCs. The receptors here all came from a man younger than 30 in good health and CMV-seropositive. CDR3s leave out the opening cysteine and the closing phenylalanine or tryptophan. Fields, in order: D gene, V gene, J gene, CDR3 length, CDR3 protein. D genes are given only for firm matches.

NA	TRBV11-2	TRBJ2-1	14	ASSFLGLRDYNEQF
NA	TRBV25-1	TRBJ2-7	11	ASLGGETYEQY
TRBD1	TRBV28	TRBJ1-1	13	ASPPQGIENTEAF
TRBD2	TRBV5-1	TRBJ2-5	14	ASSYTSGRGEETQY
TRBD1	TRBV27	TRBJ1-2	12	ASSLTFLQGACT
NA	TRBV27	TRBJ1-6	12	ASSLQGYNSPLH
NA	TRBV5-6	TRBJ2-7	13	ASSALAGRFYEQY
TRBD1	TRBV28	TRBJ1-2	12	ASSFRGARYGYT
NA	TRBV5-1	TRBJ2-7	13	ASSLDRDSSYEQY
TRBD1	TRBV19	TRBJ1-1	12	ASRSGTGRTEAF
TRBD2	TRBV7-9	TRBJ2-7	13	ASSLAAGGHYEQY
TRBD1	TRBV29-1	TRBJ2-7	13	SVMDRVGELYEQY
NA	TRBV5-1	TRBJ1-1	15	ASSLGSWGLMNTEAF
TRBD2	TRBV30	TRBJ2-1	19	AWSASTLLAGGQDSNNEQF
NA	TRBV29-1	TRBJ2-7	14	SVGEQGGGFSYEQY
TRBD1	TRBV4-2	TRBJ1-1	14	ASSQVGTGGDPEAF
NA	TRBV6-5	TRBJ1-6	13	ASSFNRLNNSPLH
TRBD1	TRBV6-4	TRBJ2-7	10	ASSGQGDEQY
TRBD1	TRBV18	TRBJ2-1	11	ASSEQGPKEQF
TRBD2	TRBV5-6	NA	14	ASSPLGSGRGDEQY
NA	TRBV5-1	TRBJ2-5	13	ASSLKLDSQETQY
NA	TRBV19	TRBJ2-1	15	ASSMPPSGHLYNEQF
NA	TRBV28	TRBJ1-1	11	ASSQAGVAEAF
TRBD1	TRBV25-1	TRBJ1-4	16	ASSTATLTGGVGEKLF
NA	TRBV19	TRBJ1-5	13	ASSVTVAGNQPQH
NA	TRBV9	TRBJ1-2	13	ASSVEGVRGYGYT
TRBD2	TRBV7-8	TRBJ2-7	15	ASSRLRASGRGSEQY
NA	TRBV7-9	TRBJ1-1	16	ASSLARSRDTQNTEAF
TRBD2	TRBV4-1	TRBJ2-3	16	ASSRLGLAGGSEDTQY